Below, 29 T cell receptor beta chains from the same sample are listed, as sequenced in a study of shared clonotypes between healthy human individuals. Clones were read by immunoSEQ multiplex PCR, and TCRdb kept only the in-frame ones, dropping some. The table records nearly 1,000,000 clones, 76% of them present only once. Sequencing was performed on memory CD4+ T cells sorted from blood. This sample's subset: CD45RA-negative fraction. These receptors all come from a man between 18 and 35 years old in good health.

The gene calls are TRBV11-2 and TRBJ1-1; possible D gene TRBD1, 6 bases. V was cut by 3 bases and J by 2 bases, with 10 bases left in between. CDR1 and CDR2 (germline): SGHAT, FQNNGV. The CDR3 has 14 residues. The CDR3 loop is CASSFRGGNTEAFF. The CDR3 DNA reads as TGTGCCAGCAGCTTCCGAGGGGGAAACACTGAAGCTTTCTTT. The whole variable domain, filled in from reference TRBV11-2 and TRBJ1-1, reads EAGVAQSPRYKIIEKRQSVAFWCNPISGHATLYWYQQILGQGPKLLIQFQNNGVVDDSQLPKDRFSAERLKGVDSTLKIQPAKLEDSAVYLCASSFRGGNTEAFFGQGTRLTVV.

The V gene is TRBV2, the J gene TRBJ1-5, with TRBD1 as a possible D gene (5 bases). This CDR3 has 14 amino acids. Germline lookup yields CDR1 SNHLY and CDR2 FYNNEI. The V gene lost 6 bases and the J gene lost 5 bases, with 14 bases spanning the gap. The CDR3 is CASRLWGEHQPQHF. In nucleotides, the CDR3 is TGTGCCAGCAGGTTGTGGGGGGAGCATCAGCCCCAGCATTTT.

The chain uses TRBV30 and TRBJ1-3, with D possibly being TRBD1 (6 bases). In germline, CDR1 is GTSNPN, CDR2 SVGIG (reference sequence). V was trimmed by 5 bases and J by 4 bases, leaving 12 bases between them. The CDR3 runs 13 residues. The CDR3 nucleotides are TGTGCCTGGGAAGACAGGATGGGAAACACCATATATTTT. Translated, it gives CAWEDRMGNTIYF.

In regard to this clone: Other DNA sequences in this sample translate to the same CDR3. The chain recombines TRBV6-6 with TRBJ2-5; no clear D gene. The CDR3 loop spans 12 amino acids. The V end lost 0 bases, the J end lost 4 bases, and 3 bases lay between the germline ends. Germline V gene sequence: CDR1 MNHNY, CDR2 SVGAGI (reference sequence). This CDR3 is CASSYSVETQYF. DNA of the CDR3: TGTGCCAGCAGTTACTCGGTAGAGACCCAGTACTTC.

The CDR3, as DNA: TGTGCCAGCAGCATTTTAGGAGGAGACATTCAGTACTTC. It is translated as CASSILGGDIQYF. This sequence joins TRBV6-1 and TRBJ2-4, with D perhaps TRBD2 (5 bases). The CDR3 length is 13 residues. Trimming took off 6 bases at V and 8 bases at J, with 14 bases between the two ends. The germline V gene encodes CDR1 MNHNS and CDR2 SASEGT.

The chain is built from TRBV7-9 and TRBJ1-4; perhaps TRBD1 as D (5 bases). Germline-derived CDR1 and CDR2 are SEHNR and FQNEAQ (reference sequence). The V and J ends lost 5 bases and 1 base respectively, with 17 bases between them. This CDR3 region has 17 residues. DNA of the CDR3: TGTGCCAGCAGCCCCATGGGGCTTGTGGGAACTAATGAAAAACTGTTTTTT. Amino acid sequence: CASSPMGLVGTNEKLFF.

This clone has more than one count but fewer than ten. This chain links TRBV27 with TRBJ2-5; D is possibly TRBD1 or TRBD2 (5 bases each). This CDR3 spans 16 amino acids. CDR1 and CDR2 (germline): MNHEY, SMNVEV (reference sequence). Trimming removed 5 bases from V and 1 base from J, with 17 bases in between. CDR3 residues: CASSQPTTGRQETQYF. The CDR3 DNA sequence: TGTGCCAGCAGTCAACCCACCACGGGACGCCAAGAGACCCAGTACTTC.

The CDR3: CASSVGLDVAQYF. As DNA, the CDR3 is TGTGCCAGCAGCGTTGGACTAGATGTTGCGCAGTATTTT. V usage is TRBV2 and J usage is TRBJ2-3; TRBD2 matches 7 bases. Germline V CDR1 and CDR2: SNHLY, FYNNEI. J was trimmed by 10 bases and V by 6 bases; bases with no gene match: 10. The CDR3 extends over 13 amino acids. The full variable domain, rest sourced from reference TRBV2 and TRBJ2-3, is EPEVTQTPSHQVTQMGQEVILRCVPISNHLYFYWYRQILGQKVEFLVSFYNNEISEKSEIFDDQFSVERPDGSNFTLKIRSTKLEDSAMYFCASSVGLDVAQYFGPGTRLTVL.

The chain couples TRBV7-9 to TRBJ2-1, with D unresolved. This CDR3 has 13 residues. V shed 7 bases and J shed 0 bases, with 7 bases lying between them. Germline CDR1 is SEHNR and CDR2 is FQNEAQ (reference sequence). CDR3 DNA: TGTGCCAGCACCCCTGGCTCCTACAATGAGCAGTTCTTC. Translating it yields CASTPGSYNEQFF.

This clone was detected a few times. The chain combines TRBV5-1 with TRBJ1-2; weak D call: TRBD1 (6 bases). This CDR3 has 15 amino acids. Trimming took 0 bases from V and 7 from J, leaving 16 bases between them. The germline CDR1 and CDR2 sequences are SGHRS and YFSETQ. The DNA for the CDR3 is TGCGCCAGCAGCTTGGGTGGCCCACAGGGAAGTGGCTACACCTTC. It specifies CASSLGGPQGSGYTF.

The chain employs TRBV13 and TRBJ2-1, with 12 bases matching TRBD2. Germline V lookup: CDR1 PRHDT, CDR2 FYEKMQ (reference sequence). Unmatched junction bases numbered 12, after V lost 5 bases and J lost 7 bases. The CDR3 has 17 amino acids. The CDR3 DNA sequence: TGTGCCAGCAGCACCCCCTCTCTAGCGGGAGGGCCGAATGAGCAGTTCTTC. This sequence encodes CASSTPSLAGGPNEQFF. Filled out from reference TRBV13 and TRBJ2-1, the complete variable domain reads AAGVIQSPRHLIKEKRETATLKCYPIPRHDTVYWYQQGPGQDPQFLISFYEKMQSDKGSIPDRFSAQQFSDYHSELNMSSLELGDSALYFCASSTPSLAGGPNEQFFGPGTRLTVL.

The rearrangement uses TRBV10-3 and TRBJ1-1; D is uncertain. V was cut by 4 bases and J by 0 bases, with 6 bases left in between. CDR1 and CDR2 (germline): ENHRY, SYGVKD. This CDR3 spans 13 amino acids. The CDR3, as DNA: TGTGCCATCAGTGGTAAATTGAACACTGAAGCTTTCTTT. Translation: CAISGKLNTEAFF.

This rearrangement joins TRBV5-6 to TRBJ2-5; D gene unclear. This CDR3 comprises 13 residues. Trimming removed 4 bases from V and 0 bases from J, with 7 bases in between. Germline V CDR1 and CDR2: SGHDT, YYEEEE. The CDR3 protein is CASSQWYQETQYF. CDR3 in DNA: TGTGCCAGCAGCCAGTGGTACCAAGAGACCCAGTACTTC.

The rearrangement joins TRBV5-1 to TRBJ2-1; possible D gene TRBD2, 6 bases. The CDR3 is 17 amino acids. The germline V gene encodes CDR1 SGHRS and CDR2 YFSETQ. Deletions cut 6 bases from V and 3 bases from J, with 22 bases between. CDR3 sequence: CASTSGTYTSRYNEQFF. The CDR3 DNA reads TGCGCCAGCACCTCCGGGACTTACACTTCACGCTACAATGAGCAGTTCTTC.

This rearrangement joins TRBV4-2 to TRBJ1-1; D might be TRBD1 (5 bases). The V end lost 5 bases, the J end lost 0 bases, and 10 bases lay between the germline ends. The V gene's germline CDR1 is LGHNA and CDR2 YNFKEQ. The CDR3 sequence is 14 residues long. CDR3 sequence reads: CASSGDGMNTEAFF. The DNA for the CDR3 is TGTGCCAGCAGCGGGGACGGCATGAACACTGAAGCTTTCTTT.

V is TRBV28 and J is TRBJ1-6; D gene uncertain. V gave up 2 bases and J gave up 13 bases, with 18 bases separating them. This CDR3 contains 15 residues. Germline V gene lookup returns CDR1 MDHEN and CDR2 SYDVKM. CDR3 DNA sequence: TGTGCCAGCAGTTTACAAGAGTCCCCGATGTATCCCCTCCACTTT. Protein: CASSLQESPMYPLHF.

As for this clone: Mismatch with germline at one junction end may stem from a read error. V and J are TRBV2 and TRBJ1-2; TRBD1 might be the D (6 bases). The CDR3 contains 14 residues. Germline-derived CDR1 and CDR2 are SNHLY and FYNNEI. The CDR3 here is CASSEVQGIYGYTF. The CDR3, as DNA: TGTGCCAGCAGCGAAGTACAGGGCATCTATGGCTACACCTTC.

The rearrangement uses TRBV29-1 and TRBJ1-1; 8 nucleotides agree with TRBD1. The CDR3 loop spans 14 amino acids. Germline trimming cut 4 bases from V and 3 bases from J; bases unmatched to any gene: 7. Germline V gene sequence: CDR1 SQVTM, CDR2 ANQGSEA. CDR3 nucleotide sequence: TGCAGCGTTGGGACAGGGCCCGTTGACACTGAAGCTTTCTTT. Amino acid sequence: CSVGTGPVDTEAFF.

The chain recombines TRBV5-6 with TRBJ2-5; D is possibly TRBD2 (5 bases). V was pared by 4 bases and J by 0 bases, with 16 bases between. Germline CDR1 SGHDT, CDR2 YYEEEE. The CDR3 spans 16 residues. The CDR3 protein is CASSLDPAGNQETQYF. Written as DNA, the CDR3 is TGTGCCAGCAGCCTGGACCCTGCGGGCAACCAAGAGACCCAGTACTTC.

This clone was seen only once. The V call is TRBV2, the J call TRBJ2-7, with TRBD2 matching 9 bases. The CDR3 sequence is 16 residues long. J was trimmed by 4 bases and V by 8 bases; bases with no gene match: 15. CDR1 SNHLY and CDR2 FYNNEI come from the germline V gene. This CDR3 reads CASSGAGGDSGYEQYF. For the CDR3, the DNA is TGTGCCAGCTCCGGGGCGGGAGGGGATTCCGGGTACGAGCAGTACTTC. Complete variable domain (other parts from reference TRBV2 and TRBJ2-7): EPEVTQTPSHQVTQMGQEVILRCVPISNHLYFYWYRQILGQKVEFLVSFYNNEISEKSEIFDDQFSVERPDGSNFTLKIRSTKLEDSAMYFCASSGAGGDSGYEQYFGPGTRLTVT.

The chain has TRBV6-1 and TRBJ2-7, with D unclear. This CDR3 is 13 amino acids long. Per the germline V gene, CDR1 is MNHNS and CDR2 is SASEGT. V was trimmed by 4 bases and J by 5 bases, leaving 12 bases between them. The CDR3 DNA is TGTGCCAGCAGTGTTTTTTTCTGGAACGAGCAGTACTTC. It codes for CASSVFFWNEQYF.

V usage is TRBV5-1 and J usage is TRBJ2-7; 10 bases align to TRBD2. The CDR3 sequence is 16 residues long. With 3 bases clipped from V and 5 bases from J, the junction kept 11 bases outside the gene matches. Germline V gene data show CDR1 as SGHRS and CDR2 as YFSETQ. CDR3 DNA sequence: TGCGCCAGCAGCTCTTACCAGCTAGCGGGAGCAAACGAGCAGTACTTC. Translated: CASSSYQLAGANEQYF.

A few counts support this clone. The gene calls are TRBV7-6 and TRBJ2-2, with D tentatively TRBD2 (5 bases). The CDR3 is 12 residues long. Trimming took off 2 bases at V and 7 bases at J, with 5 bases between the two ends. Germline values: CDR1 SGHVS, CDR2 FNYEAQ. The CDR3 nucleotides are TGTGCCAGCAGCTTACGGGACGGGGAGCTGTTTTTT. This translates into CASSLRDGELFF.

This clone was observed a few times. The chain is built from TRBV29-1 and TRBJ1-5; D gene unclear. The CDR3 loop spans 13 amino acids. V shed 6 bases and J shed 7 bases, with 16 bases lying between them. Looked up from germline, CDR1 is SQVTM and CDR2 is ANQGSEA. The chain's CDR3 is CSVETHRDQPQHF. DNA for the CDR3: TGCAGCGTAGAGACGCATAGAGACCAGCCCCAGCATTTT.

The CDR3 reads CASSRTGGRFEAFF. CDR3 nucleotides: TGTGCCAGCAGCAGGACAGGGGGACGGTTTGAAGCTTTCTTT. The chain recombines TRBV7-2 with TRBJ1-1; 10 bases agree with TRBD1. The CDR3 is made up of 14 amino acids. With V trimmed by 5 bases and J by 7 bases, 7 bases remained unmatched. CDR1 is SGHTA and CDR2 is FQGNSA in the germline V gene.

The chain combines TRBV4-3 with TRBJ2-7; no firm D call. Trimming removed 0 bases from V and 3 bases from J, with 6 bases in between. The CDR3 loop spans 13 amino acids. Germline CDR1 is LGHNA and CDR2 is YSLEER. Here the CDR3 DNA reads TGCGCCAGCAGCCAAGATGAGTTCTACGAGCAGTACTTC. Amino acids: CASSQDEFYEQYF.

J is TRBJ1-6 and V is TRBV27; D is undetermined. Germline values: CDR1 MNHEY, CDR2 SMNVEV (reference sequence). Trimming shortened V by 3 bases and J by 3 bases, and 12 bases separated the two germline ends. The CDR3 is 16 amino acids. CDR3 sequence reads: CASSFADGDYNSPLHF. The CDR3 DNA follows: TGTGCCAGCAGTTTTGCGGACGGTGACTATAATTCACCCCTCCACTTT.

The chain is built from TRBV7-9 and TRBJ2-7, with unresolved D. V lost 4 bases and J 7 bases, leaving 14 bases between the germline ends. This CDR3 comprises 13 residues. Per germline, CDR1 SEHNR and CDR2 FQNEAQ (reference sequence). The CDR3 spells CASSSQPLGEQYF. The CDR3 DNA follows: TGTGCCAGCAGCTCCCAACCCCTGGGGGAGCAGTACTTC.

The V call is TRBV5-6, the J call TRBJ2-5; D is perhaps TRBD2 (5 bases). The CDR3 sequence is 16 residues long. With 0 bases removed from V and 4 bases from J, the gap between germline ends came to 16 bases. The germline V gene has CDR1 SGHDT and CDR2 YYEEEE. CDR3 nucleotide sequence: TGTGCCAGCAGCTTGGTTGGTCGGGGAGTAGCAGAGACCCAGTACTTC. Translated, it gives CASSLVGRGVAETQYF. Looking up the rest from reference TRBV5-6 and TRBJ2-5 gives the full variable domain: DAGVTQSPTHLIKTRGQQVTLRCSPKSGHDTVSWYQQALGQGPQFIFQYYEEEERQRGNFPDRFSGHQFPNYSSELNVNALLLGDSALYLCASSLVGRGVAETQYFGPGTRLLVL.